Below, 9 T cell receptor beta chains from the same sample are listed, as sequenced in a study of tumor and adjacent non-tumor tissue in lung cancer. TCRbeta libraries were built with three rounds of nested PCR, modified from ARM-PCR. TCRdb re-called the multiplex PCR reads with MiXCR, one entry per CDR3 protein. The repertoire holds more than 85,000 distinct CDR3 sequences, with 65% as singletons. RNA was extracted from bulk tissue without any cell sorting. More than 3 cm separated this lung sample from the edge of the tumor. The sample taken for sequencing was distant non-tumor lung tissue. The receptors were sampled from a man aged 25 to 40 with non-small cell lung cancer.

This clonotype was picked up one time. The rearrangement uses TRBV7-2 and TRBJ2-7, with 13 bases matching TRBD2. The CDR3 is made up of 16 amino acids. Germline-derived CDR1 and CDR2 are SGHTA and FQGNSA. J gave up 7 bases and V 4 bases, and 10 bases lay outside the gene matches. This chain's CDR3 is CTSSSTSGGARTEQYF. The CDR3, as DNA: TGTACCAGCAGCTCAACTAGCGGGGGGGCTCGGACTGAGCAGTACTTC.

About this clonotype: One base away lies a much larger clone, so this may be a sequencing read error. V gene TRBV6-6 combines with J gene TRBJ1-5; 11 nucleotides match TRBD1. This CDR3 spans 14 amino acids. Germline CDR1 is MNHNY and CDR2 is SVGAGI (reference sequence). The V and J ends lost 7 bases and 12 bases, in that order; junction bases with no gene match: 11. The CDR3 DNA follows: TGTGCCAGCACTTCGGACAGGGGGCCCAACGGCCAGCATTTT. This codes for CASTSDRGPNGQHF.

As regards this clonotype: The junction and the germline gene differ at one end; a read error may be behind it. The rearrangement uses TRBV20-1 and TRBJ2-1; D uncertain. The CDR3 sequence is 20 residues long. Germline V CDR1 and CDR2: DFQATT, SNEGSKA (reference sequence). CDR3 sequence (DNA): TGCAGTGCTAGAGACGTACTGACCCCTAGTCACCTCAGCTCCTACATTGAGCAGTTCTTC. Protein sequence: CSARDVLTPSHLSSYIEQFF.

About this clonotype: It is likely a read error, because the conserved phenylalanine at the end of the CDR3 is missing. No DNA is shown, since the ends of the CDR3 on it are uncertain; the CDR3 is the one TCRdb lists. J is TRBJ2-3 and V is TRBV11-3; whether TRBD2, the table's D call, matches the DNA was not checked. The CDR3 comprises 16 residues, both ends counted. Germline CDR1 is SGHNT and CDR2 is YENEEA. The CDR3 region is CASSRGTSGRSDTRYS.

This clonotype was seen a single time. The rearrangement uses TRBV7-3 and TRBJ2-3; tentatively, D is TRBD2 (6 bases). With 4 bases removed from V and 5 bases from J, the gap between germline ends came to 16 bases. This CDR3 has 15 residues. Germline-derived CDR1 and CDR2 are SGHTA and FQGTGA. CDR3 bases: TGTGCCAGCAGCTCAAGGGCGGGGCGGGAAGATACGCAGTATTTT. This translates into CASSSRAGREDTQYF.

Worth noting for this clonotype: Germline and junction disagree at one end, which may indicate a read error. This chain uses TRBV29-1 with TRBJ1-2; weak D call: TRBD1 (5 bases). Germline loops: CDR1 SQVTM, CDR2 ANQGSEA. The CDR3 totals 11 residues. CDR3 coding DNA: TGCAGCGTAATAGGGGAGCCAGGCTACACCTTT. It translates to CSVIGEPGYTF.

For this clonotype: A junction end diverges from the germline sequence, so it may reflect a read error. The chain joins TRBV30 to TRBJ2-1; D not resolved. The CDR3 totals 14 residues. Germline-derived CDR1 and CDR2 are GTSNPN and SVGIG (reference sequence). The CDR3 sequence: CVWSSDPLRIEQFF. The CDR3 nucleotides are TGTGTCTGGAGTTCGGACCCTCTACGTATTGAGCAGTTCTTC. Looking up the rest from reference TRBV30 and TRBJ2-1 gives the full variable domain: SQTIHQWPATLVQPVGSPLSLECTVEGTSNPNLYWYRQAAGRGLQLLFYSVGIGQISSEVPQNLSASRPQDRQFILSSKKLLLSDSGFYLCVWSSDPLRIEQFFGPGTRLTVL.

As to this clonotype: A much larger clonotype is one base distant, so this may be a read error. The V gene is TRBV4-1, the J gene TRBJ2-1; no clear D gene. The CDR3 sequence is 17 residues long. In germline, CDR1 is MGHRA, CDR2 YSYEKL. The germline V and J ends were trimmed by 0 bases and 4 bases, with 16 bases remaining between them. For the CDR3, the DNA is TGCGCCAGCAGCCAAGATTACGGCGACGTAATGTACAATGAGCAGTTCTTC. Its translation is CASSQDYGDVMYNEQFF.

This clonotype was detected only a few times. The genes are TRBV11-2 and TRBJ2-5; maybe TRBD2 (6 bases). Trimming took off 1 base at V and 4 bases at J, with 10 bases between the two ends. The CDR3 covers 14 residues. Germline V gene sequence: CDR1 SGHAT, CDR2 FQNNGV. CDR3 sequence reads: CASSLVRGRETQYF. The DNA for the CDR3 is TGTGCCAGCAGCTTAGTGCGGGGTAGAGAGACCCAGTACTTC.